Presented here are 19 T cell receptor beta chains from one specimen sequenced in a study of pediatric ulcerative colitis. The protocol was immunoSEQ multiplex PCR, while the TCRdb copy is restricted to in-frame clones and leaves out a portion. The sample has fewer than 20,000 clones, over 65% seen once. During colonoscopy, one to two rectal pinch biopsies were collected. Sequenced material: gut tissue. The receptors come from a boy between 10 and 17 years old with moderate ulcerative colitis.

This clone was observed a few times. The chain carries TRBV19 and TRBJ1-2; 9 bases line up with TRBD1. V lost 6 bases and J lost 8; bases outside the gene matches: 10. The length of the CDR3 is 14 residues. Looked up from germline, CDR1 is LNHDA and CDR2 is SQIVND (reference sequence). CDR3 region: CASSGTGRFWGYTF. The DNA of the CDR3 is TGTGCCAGTAGCGGGACAGGGAGGTTTTGGGGCTACACCTTC.

The chain recombines TRBV23-1 with TRBJ1-1; the D gene is possibly TRBD1 (5 bases). TRBV23-1 belongs to the ORF category, with a function that is uncertain. V gave up 6 bases and J gave up 0 bases, with 11 bases separating them. CDR3 length: 14 residues. This CDR3 reads CASSHRIMNTEAFF. For the CDR3, the DNA is TGCGCCAGCAGCCACAGGATTATGAACACTGAAGCTTTCTTT.

This clone was observed a handful of times. The chain joins TRBV27 to TRBJ2-5; D is possibly TRBD1 (6 bases). CDR1 is MNHEY, CDR2 SMNVEV, per germline (reference sequence). V was shortened by 7 bases and J by 2 bases, with 14 bases between the two germline ends. The CDR3 runs 14 residues. Here the CDR3 reads CASMLLGGQETQYF. CDR3 DNA: TGTGCCAGCATGCTCCTAGGGGGTCAAGAGACCCAGTACTTC.

The V gene is TRBV6-5, the J gene TRBJ2-2; the D gene is possibly TRBD1 (6 bases). The CDR3 spans 13 residues. Trimming shortened V by 6 bases and J by 4 bases, and 9 bases separated the two germline ends. The germline CDR1 and CDR2 sequences are MNHEY and SVGAGI. The DNA of the CDR3 is TGTGCCAGCAGCCTACAGGGCACCGGGGAGCTGTTTTTT. Translating gives CASSLQGTGELFF.

This chain joins TRBV5-6 and TRBJ2-5, with D perhaps being TRBD1 or TRBD2 (6 bases each). Trimming took 3 bases from V and 5 from J, leaving 14 bases between them. In germline, CDR1 is SGHDT, CDR2 YYEEEE. This CDR3 spans 14 amino acids. In DNA, the CDR3 is TGTGCCAGCAGCTCTCTGGGGGGCCAGGAGACCCAGTACTTC. It encodes CASSSLGGQETQYF.

This clone was recorded a few times. This chain links TRBV6-4 with TRBJ2-3, with D possibly called TRBD1 or TRBD2 (5 bases each). The CDR3 is made up of 13 amino acids. The V gene's germline CDR1 is MRHNA and CDR2 SNTAGT. V was shortened by 2 bases and J by 3 bases, with 6 bases between the two germline ends. The CDR3 sequence: CASSDEGTDTQYF. The CDR3 region has the DNA TGTGCCAGCAGTGACGAGGGGACAGATACGCAGTATTTT.

The V call is TRBV7-8, the J call TRBJ1-3, with 9 bases aligning to TRBD1. Germline V gene data show CDR1 as SGHVS and CDR2 as FQNEAQ. J gave up 4 bases and V 5 bases, and 9 bases lay outside the gene matches. The CDR3 loop spans 16 amino acids. The CDR3 nucleotides are TGTGCCAGCAGCCAGACTGGGACAGGGCTCGGAAACACCATATATTTT. Its protein product is CASSQTGTGLGNTIYF. The variable domain in full, completed from reference TRBV7-8 and TRBJ1-3, reads GAGVSQSPRYKVAKRGQDVALRCDPISGHVSLFWYQQALGQGPEFLTYFQNEAQLDKSGLPSDRFFAERPEGSVSTLKIQRTQQEDSAVYLCASSQTGTGLGNTIYFGEGSWLTVV.

In this sample, this clone turned up a few times. The chain is built from TRBV2 and TRBJ1-6; 7 bases fit TRBD1. This CDR3 comprises 14 residues. From germline, CDR1 is SNHLY and CDR2 FYNNEI. The J segment lost 8 bases and the V segment lost 8 bases, leaving 9 bases of the junction unmatched. The CDR3 loop reads CASSTGWGDSPLHF. Here the CDR3 DNA reads TGTGCCAGCTCGACAGGGTGGGGCGATTCACCCCTCCACTTT.

V gene TRBV6-5 combines with J gene TRBJ2-7, with 7 bases matching TRBD2. Looked up from germline, CDR1 is MNHEY and CDR2 is SVGAGI. Trimming took 7 bases from V and 1 from J; bases not matched to a gene: 10. The CDR3 consists of 15 residues. The CDR3 loop reads CASIPRGGFSYEQYF. The CDR3 DNA reads as TGTGCCAGCATCCCCCGGGGAGGGTTTTCCTACGAGCAGTACTTC.

This clone was found once. This rearrangement joins TRBV13 to TRBJ2-5, with TRBD2 matching over 12 bases. Trimming removed 5 bases from V and 3 bases from J; junction bases left unmatched: 1. The germline V gene encodes CDR1 PRHDT and CDR2 FYEKMQ (reference sequence). The CDR3 length is 14 residues. In DNA form, the CDR3 reads TGTGCCAGCAGCCGACTAGCGGGAGAAGAGACCCAGTACTTC. Protein sequence: CASSRLAGEETQYF.

The rearrangement uses TRBV2 and TRBJ1-4; D remains unclear. The germline CDR1 and CDR2 sequences are SNHLY and FYNNEI. The CDR3 contains 12 residues. Trimming pared 8 bases from V and 3 bases from J, leaving 7 bases between. The DNA of the CDR3 is TGTGCCAGCCTGAGGGCTAATGAAAAACTGTTTTTT. Its protein is CASLRANEKLFF.

This clone was picked up a small number of times. The V and J genes are TRBV13 and TRBJ1-1; TRBD1 aligns across 8 bases. Trimming at V came to 3 bases and at J to 4 bases, leaving 10 bases not matched to a gene. CDR3 length: 16 residues. Germline CDR1 reads PRHDT; CDR2 reads FYEKMQ (reference sequence). CDR3 residues: CASSFAQGARFTEAFF. In DNA, the CDR3 is TGTGCCAGCAGCTTTGCCCAGGGGGCGCGGTTCACTGAAGCTTTCTTT.

The V gene is TRBV11-3, the J gene TRBJ2-3; unclear D gene. Trimming took off 3 bases at V and 7 bases at J, with 8 bases between the two ends. The CDR3 loop spans 12 amino acids. From germline, CDR1 is SGHNT and CDR2 YENEEA. The DNA for the CDR3 is TGTGCCAGCAGCTTTGGGGAAAATACGCAGTATTTT. Translation: CASSFGENTQYF.

The chain combines TRBV5-1 with TRBJ2-7, with TRBD2 as a possible D gene (5 bases). Per germline, CDR1 SGHRS and CDR2 YFSETQ. V lost 4 bases to trimming and J lost 0 bases, with 20 bases between them. The CDR3 sequence is 17 residues long. In DNA form, the CDR3 reads TGCGCCAGCAGCCTGGAGACCCCGGGATACAGCTCCTACGAGCAGTACTTC. Translation gives CASSLETPGYSSYEQYF.

The chain combines TRBV6-5 with TRBJ1-5; the match to TRBD1 covers 7 bases. The trim removed 5 bases at V and 7 bases at J, leaving 8 bases unmatched. CDR3 length: 14 residues. Germline loops: CDR1 MNHEY, CDR2 SVGAGI. CDR3 sequence (DNA): TGTGCCAGCAGTGGCCACAGGGGTTGGCAGCCCCAGCATTTT. It yields the protein CASSGHRGWQPQHF.

The chain joins TRBV28 to TRBJ1-2; tentatively, D is TRBD1 (6 bases). This CDR3 has 16 residues. Germline CDR1 MDHEN, CDR2 SYDVKM. The V end lost 6 bases, the J end lost 8 bases, and 25 bases lay between the germline ends. DNA of the CDR3: TGTGCCAGCAGGATACCACAGGGTACGCTATTGGTGGGCTACACCTTC. This sequence encodes CASRIPQGTLLVGYTF.

V and J are TRBV14 and TRBJ1-2; no clear D gene. Per the germline V gene, CDR1 is SGHDN and CDR2 is FVKESK. This CDR3 has 11 residues. Trimming removed 2 bases at V and 7 bases at J, with 5 bases between. DNA for the CDR3: TGTGCCAGCAGCCAAAATCGTGGCTACACCTTC. Its translation: CASSQNRGYTF. Variable domain in full (rest from reference TRBV14 and TRBJ1-2): EAGVTQFPSHSVIEKGQTVTLRCDPISGHDNLYWYRRVMGKEIKFLLHFVKESKQDESGMPNNRFLAERTGGTYSTLKVQPAELEDSGVYFCASSQNRGYTFGSGTRLTVV.

V gene TRBV6-5 combines with J gene TRBJ2-1; no reliable D call. The V and J ends lost 0 bases and 8 bases respectively, with 5 bases between them. The CDR3 covers 12 residues. CDR1 is MNHEY, CDR2 SVGAGI, per germline. The CDR3 DNA reads as TGTGCCAGCAGTTACTCCGGGTATGAGCAGTTCTTC. This gives the protein CASSYSGYEQFF.

The chain is built from TRBV6-5 and TRBJ1-4; 8 positions match TRBD1. The CDR3 length is 14 residues. Germline loops: CDR1 MNHEY, CDR2 SVGAGI. Losses at the gene ends were 8 bases for V and 3 bases for J; bases not matched to a gene: 5. The DNA for the CDR3 is TGTGCCAGCGCCTCAGGGGGCTCTAATGAAAAACTGTTTTTT. This encodes CASASGGSNEKLFF.